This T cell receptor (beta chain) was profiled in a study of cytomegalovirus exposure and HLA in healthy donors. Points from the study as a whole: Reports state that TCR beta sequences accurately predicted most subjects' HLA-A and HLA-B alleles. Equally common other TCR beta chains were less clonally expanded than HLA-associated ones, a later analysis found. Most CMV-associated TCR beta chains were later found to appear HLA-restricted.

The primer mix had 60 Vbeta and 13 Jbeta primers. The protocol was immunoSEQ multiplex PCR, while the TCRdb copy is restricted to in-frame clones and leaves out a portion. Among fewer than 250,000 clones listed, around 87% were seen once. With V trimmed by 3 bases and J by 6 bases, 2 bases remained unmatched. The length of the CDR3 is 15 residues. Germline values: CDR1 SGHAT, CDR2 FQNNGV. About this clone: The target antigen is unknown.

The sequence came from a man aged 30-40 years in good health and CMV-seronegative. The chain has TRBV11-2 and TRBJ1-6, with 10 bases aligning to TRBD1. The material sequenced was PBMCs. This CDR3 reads CASSLTGGRNSPLHF. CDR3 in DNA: TGTGCCAGCAGCTTGACAGGGGGCCGTAATTCACCCCTCCACTTT. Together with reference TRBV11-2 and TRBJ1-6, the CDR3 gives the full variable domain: EAGVAQSPRYKIIEKRQSVAFWCNPISGHATLYWYQQILGQGPKLLIQFQNNGVVDDSQLPKDRFSAERLKGVDSTLKIQPAKLEDSAVYLCASSLTGGRNSPLHFGNGTRLTVT.